This T cell receptor beta chain derives from a study of blood T cell repertoires in COVID-19 (dated by TCRdb to between 2020 and 2021). For context, the study as a whole: The collaborator samples originated in the United States, Italy and Spain and spanned the acute and convalescent phases of COVID-19. The repertoires were released in a freely available public database intended as a resource for research on the immune response to SARS-CoV-2. Samples were obtained from the ongoing ImmuneRACE study (first 160 participants) and from 950 to 1,500 subjects provided by 6 global collaborators. Where available, HLA class I and class II types were obtained from metadata supplied by the sample provider rather than from assay-based typing. The material from the prospective study consisted of cDNA or gDNA derived from T cells, B-cell-depleted T cells, or PBMCs. Deeply sampled blood TCRbeta repertoires from subjects exposed to, actively infected with, or recovered from COVID-19 were included in the dataset. The sample metadata nearly always contained a de-identified subject ID, COVID-19 status, age in years and sex.

Each collaborating institution followed its own protocols to collect whole blood in K2EDTA tubes. For TCRbeta analysis, collaborators shipped samples as frozen whole blood, isolated PBMCs, or DNA extracted from either of those sample types. The full study reports these points: How much clinical and demographic metadata was included differed by source and by participant, and the metadata was provided uncurated.

The CDR3 starts with the cysteine, ends with the phenylalanine, and has 14 residues. The kept DNA is CDR3 alone, 42 bases in frame from the first base. CDR1 SGHRS and CDR2 YFSETQ were looked up in the germline V gene. From V the trimming removes 4 bases and from J it removes 3 bases, while the gene matches leave 4 bases of the junction unaccounted for. A word on this clone: Its antigen target is currently unknown. Per-nucleotide qualities are absent, and no much larger clonotype sits a single base away.

TCRbeta CDR3 regions were amplified from genomic DNA by means of the immunoSEQ Assay, a bias-controlled multiplex PCR. On the study's bioinformatics: The number of nucleated cells in each sample was estimated from the amplification of reference gene primers within the assay. To quantify the absolute abundance of each unique TCRbeta CDR3 rearrangement, sequence reads were collapsed and filtered. For each sample, productive Simpson clonality was calculated as the square root of Simpson's diversity index across productive rearrangements. As stored in TCRdb, this immuneACCESS dataset retains in-frame rearrangements with V and J assigned. A fraction of the clones does not appear; measured against another copy, unresolved V genes explain less than half of the discrepancy, and the remainder lacks a known reason. V, J and clone size are those of that table, while D and trimming were read from the DNA. This sample comprises 250,000 to 300,000 clones, 65% to 90% of them detected only once. The ten largest clones take up less than 6.5% of the sample.

The receptor comes from a man aged 50 to 60 with active or convalescent COVID-19. The chain was built from TRBV5-1 and TRBJ2-5, and TRBD1 matches 9 of the central bases. The source material was peripheral blood. The DNA is as follows: TGCGCCAGCAGCCGGACAGGGGCCGAAGAGACCCAGTACTTC. Its product reads: CASSRTGAEETQYF.